The entry below gives a single T cell receptor (beta chain) sequence along with its context. Antigen: not known. The sample is drawn from a study of T cells in Graves' hyperthyroidism and ophthalmopathy. The CDR3 is 17 residues long. V lost 6 bases, J lost 2 bases, and 8 bases stayed unmatched. RNA transcripts yielded amplified TCR beta CDR3 regions. Using the HTBI primer set, a first-round RT-PCR was run on the TCR CDR3. TCRdb reanalysed the multiplex PCR reads using MiXCR and keeps one entry per CDR3 protein. The data contain 350,000 to 400,000 distinct CDR3 sequences, about 15% of them singletons. The study, taken as a whole, reports: Most clonotypes that expanded in the thyroid above 0.001 also showed up in blood. From stable hyperthyroidism, ophthalmopathy was separated by a 13 V-J model.

The chain joins TRBV12-3 or TRBV12-4 to TRBJ2-6, with 9 bases matching TRBD1. This clonotype was sampled from a woman in her 30s with Graves' hyperthyroidism. The sequenced sample consisted of blood. CDR3 sequence (DNA): TGTGCCAGCAGACTACTACAGGGGGCGCCTGGGGCCAACGTCCTGACTTTC. This gives the protein CASRLLQGAPGANVLTF.